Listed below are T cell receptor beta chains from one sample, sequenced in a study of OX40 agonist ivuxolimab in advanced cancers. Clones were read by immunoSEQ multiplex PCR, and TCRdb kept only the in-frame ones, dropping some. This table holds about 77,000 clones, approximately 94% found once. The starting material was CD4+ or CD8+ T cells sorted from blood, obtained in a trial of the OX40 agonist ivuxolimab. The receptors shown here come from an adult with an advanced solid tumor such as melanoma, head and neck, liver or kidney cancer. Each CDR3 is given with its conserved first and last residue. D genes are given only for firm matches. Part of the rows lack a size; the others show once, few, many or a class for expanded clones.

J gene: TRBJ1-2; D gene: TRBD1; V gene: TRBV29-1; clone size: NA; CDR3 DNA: TGCAGCGTACAGGGGGCCTTCGGAGGCTACACCTTC; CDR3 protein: CSVQGAFGGYTF
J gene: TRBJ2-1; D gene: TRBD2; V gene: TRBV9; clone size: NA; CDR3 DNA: TGTGCCAGCAGCGTAGGGCAAGCGGGAGGAAGCTTAGGGTCCAATGAGCAGTTCTTC; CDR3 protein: CASSVGQAGGSLGSNEQFF
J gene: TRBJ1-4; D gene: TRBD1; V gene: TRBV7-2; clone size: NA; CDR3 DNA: TGTGCCAGCAGCCCGGACAGGGGAGGAGAAAAACTGTTTTTT; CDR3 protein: CASSPDRGGEKLFF
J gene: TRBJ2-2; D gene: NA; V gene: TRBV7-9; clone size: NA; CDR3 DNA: TGTGCCAGCAGCTTAGAGGTTGGGGAGCTGTTTTTT; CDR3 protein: CASSLEVGELFF
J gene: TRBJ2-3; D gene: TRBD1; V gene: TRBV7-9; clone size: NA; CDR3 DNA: TGTGCCAGCAGCTTAGTGACAGGGGCCGCAGATACGCAGTATTTT; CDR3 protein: CASSLVTGAADTQYF
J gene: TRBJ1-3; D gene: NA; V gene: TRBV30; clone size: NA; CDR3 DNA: TGTGCCTGGAGACGTCCCGGGACGCAAGATTTTAACACCATATATTTT; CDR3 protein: CAWRRPGTQDFNTIYF
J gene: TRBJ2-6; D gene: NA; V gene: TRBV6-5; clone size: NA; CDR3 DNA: TGTGCCAGCAGTTACTCTCGCTCTGGGGCCAACGTCCTGACTTTC; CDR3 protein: CASSYSRSGANVLTF
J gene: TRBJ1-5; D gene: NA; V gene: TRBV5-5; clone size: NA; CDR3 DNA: TGTGCCAGCAGCTTGGTTCCTCCGCGGGGAAGACAGCCCCAGCATTTT; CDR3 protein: CASSLVPPRGRQPQHF
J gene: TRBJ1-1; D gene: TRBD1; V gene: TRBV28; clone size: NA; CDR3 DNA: TGTGCCAGCATCTACCGGGACAGTGAAGCTTTCTTT; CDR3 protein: CASIYRDSEAFF
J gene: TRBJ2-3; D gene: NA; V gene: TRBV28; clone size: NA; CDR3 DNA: TGTGCCAGCAGTTTCGGGCTCAGCACAGATACGCAGTATTTT; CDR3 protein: CASSFGLSTDTQYF
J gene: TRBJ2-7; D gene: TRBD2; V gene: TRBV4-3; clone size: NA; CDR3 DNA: TGCGCCAGCAGCCAAACCGGGACTAGCGGGGATGAGCAGTACTTC; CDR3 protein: CASSQTGTSGDEQYF
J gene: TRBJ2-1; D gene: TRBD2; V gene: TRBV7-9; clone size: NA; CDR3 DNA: TGTGCCAGCAGCAGACCCGGGACTAGCGGGAGTGTCGTCTACAATGAGCAGTTCTTC; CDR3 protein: CASSRPGTSGSVVYNEQFF
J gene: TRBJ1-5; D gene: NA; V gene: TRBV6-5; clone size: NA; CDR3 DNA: TGTGCCAGCAGGGGGCTCAATCAGCCCCAGCATTTT; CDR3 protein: CASRGLNQPQHF
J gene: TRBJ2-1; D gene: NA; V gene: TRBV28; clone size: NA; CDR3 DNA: TGTGCCAGCAGCGAGCGTGGGGTGGGGGTCAATGAGCAGTTCTTC; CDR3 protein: CASSERGVGVNEQFF
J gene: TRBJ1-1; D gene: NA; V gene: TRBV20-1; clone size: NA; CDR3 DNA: TGCAGTGCTAGAGGGGAGGGGGAAGCTTTCTTT; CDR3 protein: CSARGEGEAFF
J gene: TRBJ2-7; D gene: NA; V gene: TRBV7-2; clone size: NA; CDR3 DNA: TGTGCCAGCAGCTTACAACAGAGCGGGTTCTCCGAGCAGTACTTC; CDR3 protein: CASSLQQSGFSEQYF
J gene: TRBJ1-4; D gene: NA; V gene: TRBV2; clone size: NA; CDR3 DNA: TGTGCCAGCAGGAGAGAGGCTGCAACTAATGAAAAACTGTTTTTT; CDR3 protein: CASRREAATNEKLFF
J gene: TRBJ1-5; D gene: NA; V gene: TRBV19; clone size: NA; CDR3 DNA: TGTGCCACAAGGGGGGGCAATCAGCCCCAGCATTTT; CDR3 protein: CATRGGNQPQHF
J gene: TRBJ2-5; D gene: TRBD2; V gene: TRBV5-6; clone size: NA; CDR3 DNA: TGTGCCAGCAGTGGGGCAGGCGCGGGAGACCTCCAAGAGACCCAGTACTTC; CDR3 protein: CASSGAGAGDLQETQYF
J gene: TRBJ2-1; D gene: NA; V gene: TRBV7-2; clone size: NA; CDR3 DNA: TGTGCCAGCAGCGATCAACCCGGGACTTTCAATGAGCAGTTCTTC; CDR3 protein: CASSDQPGTFNEQFF
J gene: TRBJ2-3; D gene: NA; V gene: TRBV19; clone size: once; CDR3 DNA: TGTGCCAGTAGCAGGACCACAGATACGCAGTATTTT; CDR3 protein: CASSRTTDTQYF
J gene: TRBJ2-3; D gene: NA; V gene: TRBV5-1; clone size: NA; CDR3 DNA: TGCGCCAGCAGGTTGACTACATCCACAGATACGCAGTATTTT; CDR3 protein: CASRLTTSTDTQYF
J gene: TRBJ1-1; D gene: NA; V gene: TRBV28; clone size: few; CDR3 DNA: TGTGCCAGCAGGCGTCAGTACGGGGGAGCTTTCTTT; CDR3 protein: CASRRQYGGAFF
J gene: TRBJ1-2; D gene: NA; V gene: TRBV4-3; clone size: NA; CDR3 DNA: TGCGCCAGCAGCCAAGGTCGACACTATGGCTACACCTTC; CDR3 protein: CASSQGRHYGYTF
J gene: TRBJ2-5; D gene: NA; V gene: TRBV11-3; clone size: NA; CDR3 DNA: TGTGCCAGCAGCCCACAGGGCGGGATAGAGACCCAGTACTTC; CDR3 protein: CASSPQGGIETQYF
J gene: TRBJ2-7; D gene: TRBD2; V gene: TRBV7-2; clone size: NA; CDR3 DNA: TGTGCCAGCAGCTTAGCGGGAGGGCCAAATTACGAGCAGTACTTC; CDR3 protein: CASSLAGGPNYEQYF
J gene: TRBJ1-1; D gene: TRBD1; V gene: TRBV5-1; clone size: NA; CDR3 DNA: TGCGCCAGCAGCTTCACAGGGGAACAGAACACTGAAGCTTTCTTT; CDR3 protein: CASSFTGEQNTEAFF
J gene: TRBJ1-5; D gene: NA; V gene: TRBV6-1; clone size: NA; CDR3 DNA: TGTGCCAGCAGTGAAGCGACAGGACCCTATCAGCCCCAGCATTTT; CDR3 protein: CASSEATGPYQPQHF
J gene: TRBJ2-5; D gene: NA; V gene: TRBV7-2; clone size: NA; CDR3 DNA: TGTGCCAGCAGCTTAGGGTGGGGGACCCAGTACTTC; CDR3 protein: CASSLGWGTQYF
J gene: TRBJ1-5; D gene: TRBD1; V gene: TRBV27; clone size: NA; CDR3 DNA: TGTGCCAGCAGTACATTCTACAGGGGGAGTAGCAATCAGCCCCAGCATTTT; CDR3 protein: CASSTFYRGSSNQPQHF
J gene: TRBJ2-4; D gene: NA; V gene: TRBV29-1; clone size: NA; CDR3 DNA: TGCAGCGTTGAAGCTCCCGACAGAAACATTCAGTACTTC; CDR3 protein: CSVEAPDRNIQYF
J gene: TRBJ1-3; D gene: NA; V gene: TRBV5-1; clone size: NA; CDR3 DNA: TGCGCCAGCAGCTTTGGGTCGTCCTCTGGAAACACCATATATTTT; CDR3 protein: CASSFGSSSGNTIYF
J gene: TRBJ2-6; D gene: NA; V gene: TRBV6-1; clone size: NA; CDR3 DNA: TGTGCCAGCAGTGACCCGTTTAGGTCTGGGGCCAACGTCCTGACTTTC; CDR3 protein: CASSDPFRSGANVLTF
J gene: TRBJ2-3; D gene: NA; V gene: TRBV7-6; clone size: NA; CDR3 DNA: TGTGCCAGCAGGAGTACTCAGGGTAGCACAGATACGCAGTATTTT; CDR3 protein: CASRSTQGSTDTQYF
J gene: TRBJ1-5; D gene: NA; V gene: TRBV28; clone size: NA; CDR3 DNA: TGTGCCAGCAGTCCACCCTTGGGGGGCTATCAGCCCCAGCATTTT; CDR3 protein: CASSPPLGGYQPQHF
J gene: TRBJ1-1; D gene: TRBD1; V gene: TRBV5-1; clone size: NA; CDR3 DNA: TGCGCCAGCAGCGCGGGACAGGGGGTGTCTGAAGCTTTCTTT; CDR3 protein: CASSAGQGVSEAFF
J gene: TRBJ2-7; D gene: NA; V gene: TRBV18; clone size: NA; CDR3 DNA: TGTGCCAGCTCGCCGGGGGTCTACGAGCAGTACTTC; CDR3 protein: CASSPGVYEQYF
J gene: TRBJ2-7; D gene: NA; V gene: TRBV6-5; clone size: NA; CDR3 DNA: TGTGCCAGCAGTTTGGATTATTTGGGCTCCTCCTACGAGCAGTACTTC; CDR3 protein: CASSLDYLGSSYEQYF
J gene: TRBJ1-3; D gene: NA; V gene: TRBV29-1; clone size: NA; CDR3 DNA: TGCAGCGTGGTGAATCCTGGAAACACCATATATTTT; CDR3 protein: CSVVNPGNTIYF
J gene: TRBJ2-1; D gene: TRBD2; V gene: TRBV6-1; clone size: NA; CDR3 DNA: TGTGCCAGCGGACTAGCGGGGTTTAGGGAGCAGTTCTTC; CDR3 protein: CASGLAGFREQFF
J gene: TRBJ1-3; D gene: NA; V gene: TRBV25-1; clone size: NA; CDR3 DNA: TGTGCCAGCAGTGTCATCCGGCCCTCTGGAAACACCATATATTTT; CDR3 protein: CASSVIRPSGNTIYF
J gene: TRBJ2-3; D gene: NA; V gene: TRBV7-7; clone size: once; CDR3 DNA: TGTGCTAGCGGCTCCGGAGGGTCAGATACGCAGTATTTT; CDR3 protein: CASGSGGSDTQYF
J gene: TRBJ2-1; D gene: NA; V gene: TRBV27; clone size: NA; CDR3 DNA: TGTGCCAGCACTCTTAGCAGGAGCTCCTACAATGAGCAGTTCTTC; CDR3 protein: CASTLSRSSYNEQFF
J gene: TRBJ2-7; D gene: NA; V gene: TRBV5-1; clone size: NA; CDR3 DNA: TGCGCCAGCAGCTTGGCAGACCCGCAGGTCGGCGAGCAGTACTTC; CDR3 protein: CASSLADPQVGEQYF
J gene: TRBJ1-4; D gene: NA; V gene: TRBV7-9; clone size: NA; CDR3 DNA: TGTGCCAGCAGCTCACGGGGTTATACGGTCGGCCCAACTAATGAAAAACTGTTTTTT; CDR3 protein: CASSSRGYTVGPTNEKLFF
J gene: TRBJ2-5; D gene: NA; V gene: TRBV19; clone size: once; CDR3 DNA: TGTGCCAGTAGTATATCGGTAGGCCAAGAGACCCAGTACTTC; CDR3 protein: CASSISVGQETQYF
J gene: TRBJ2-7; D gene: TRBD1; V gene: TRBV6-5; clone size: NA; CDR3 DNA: TGTGCCAGCAGTTACCGACAGGGGGCGTACGAGCAGTACTTC; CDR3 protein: CASSYRQGAYEQYF
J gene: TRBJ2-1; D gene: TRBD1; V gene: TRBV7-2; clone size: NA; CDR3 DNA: TGTGCCAGCAGCGCACAACCGGGACAGGCCTCCTACAATGAGCAGTTCTTC; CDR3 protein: CASSAQPGQASYNEQFF
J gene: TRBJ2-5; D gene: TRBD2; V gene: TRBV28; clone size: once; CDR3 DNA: TGTGCCAGCAGTCGGGAGGGGTCGGAGGAGACCCAGTACTTC; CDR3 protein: CASSREGSEETQYF
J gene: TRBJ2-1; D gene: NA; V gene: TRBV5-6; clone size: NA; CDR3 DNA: TGTGCCAGCAGCTTGGCGGGTGGGAATGAGCAGTTCTTC; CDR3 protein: CASSLAGGNEQFF
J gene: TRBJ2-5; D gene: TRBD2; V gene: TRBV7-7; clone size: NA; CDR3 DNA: TGTGCTAGCGGGACTAGCGGGAGTGGTCTCGAGACCCAGTACTTC; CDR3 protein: CASGTSGSGLETQYF
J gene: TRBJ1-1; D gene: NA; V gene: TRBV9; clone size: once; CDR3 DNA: TGTGCCAGCAGCCCCCAGACCGTGAACACTGAAGCTTTCTTT; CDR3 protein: CASSPQTVNTEAFF
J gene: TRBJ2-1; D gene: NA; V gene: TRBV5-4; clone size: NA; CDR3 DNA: TGTGCCAGCAGCTTGGGGGGTCGTTCGGATGAGCAGTTCTTC; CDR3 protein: CASSLGGRSDEQFF
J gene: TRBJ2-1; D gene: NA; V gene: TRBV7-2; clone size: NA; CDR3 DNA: TGTGCCAGCAGCTTAGTCTCTAGATCATATTACAATGAGCAGTTCTTC; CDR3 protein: CASSLVSRSYYNEQFF
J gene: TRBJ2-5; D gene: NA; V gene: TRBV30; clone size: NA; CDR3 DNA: TGTGCCCACTCTAGGCTGGAGACCCAGTACTTC; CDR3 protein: CAHSRLETQYF
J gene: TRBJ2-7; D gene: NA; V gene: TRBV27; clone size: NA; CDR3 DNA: TGTGCCAGCAGTTTGGGCGGGTACGAGCAGTACTTC; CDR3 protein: CASSLGGYEQYF